A selection of T cell receptor beta chains follows, all from one sample in a study of T cell therapy after organ transplantation. These receptors have no known antigen. Profiled with immunoSEQ multiplex PCR; TCRdb holds only in-frame clones, not every one. The table has 44,000 or so clones, 85% to 95% seen once. Sequencing used CD8+ T cells from blood, obtained before autologous CMV-specific T cell therapy. These receptors were obtained from a human patient who had received a solid organ transplant and had CMV disease. The CDR3 runs from the conserved cysteine through the conserved F or W. A D gene is named only where the DNA matches it firmly. Clone size appears in some rows only: once, few, many, or a class for an expanded clone.

j_call d_call clone_size v_call cdr3_aa cdr3_nt
TRBJ2-7 NA NA TRBV2 CASSEAGIYEQYF TGTGCCAGCAGTGAGGCAGGGATCTACGAGCAGTACTTC
TRBJ1-1 NA NA TRBV19 CASRGYHMNTEAFF TGTGCCAGCAGGGGTTATCACATGAACACTGAAGCTTTCTTT
TRBJ2-7 NA NA TRBV7-9 CASSGSSGTNTYEQYF TGTGCCAGCAGCGGTTCATCCGGGACAAATACCTACGAGCAGTACTTC
TRBJ2-7 NA NA TRBV2 CASNGPRGQYF TGTGCCAGCAACGGGCCCAGGGGCCAGTACTTC
TRBJ1-2 NA NA TRBV13 CASSPGQSTLYGYTF TGTGCCAGCAGCCCCGGACAGTCTACTCTATATGGCTACACCTTC
TRBJ2-5 TRBD1 NA TRBV6-5 CASSFLGQGETQYF TGTGCCAGCAGCTTTCTTGGACAGGGTGAGACCCAGTACTTC
TRBJ2-1 NA NA TRBV6-1 CASSKRGTYNEQFF TGTGCCAGCAGTAAACGGGGGACCTACAATGAGCAGTTCTTC
TRBJ1-2 NA NA TRBV11-2 CASSPRADYGYTF TGTGCCAGCAGCCCTCGGGCAGACTATGGCTACACCTTC
TRBJ1-2 NA NA TRBV23-1 CASIDSYTF TGCGCCAGCATTGACAGCTACACCTTC
TRBJ2-7 NA NA TRBV7-9 CASSLLYEQYF TGTGCCAGCAGCTTACTCTACGAGCAGTACTTC
TRBJ2-1 NA NA TRBV21-1 CASSRDGPLGCDEQFF TGTGCCAGCAGCAGGGACGGACCCTTGGGGTGCGATGAGCAGTTCTTC
TRBJ2-7 TRBD2 NA TRBV6-5 CASSPSSGAYEQYF TGTGCCAGCAGTCCCTCCAGCGGGGCCTACGAGCAGTACTTC
TRBJ1-1 NA once TRBV7-6 CASSTNLNTEAFF TGTGCCAGCAGCACTAACCTGAACACTGAAGCTTTCTTT
TRBJ1-1 NA NA TRBV7-9 CASSLKLGNTEAFF TGTGCCAGCAGCCTGAAGTTAGGGAACACTGAAGCTTTCTTT
TRBJ1-2 TRBD1 NA TRBV14 CASSQVSGQGYGYTF TGTGCCAGCAGCCAAGTTTCGGGACAGGGGTATGGCTACACCTTC
TRBJ1-1 NA once TRBV20-1 CSARSGTEAFF TGCAGTGCTCGGAGTGGGACTGAAGCTTTCTTT
TRBJ2-3 TRBD2 NA TRBV7-8 CASSASSGGFTDTQYF TGTGCCAGCAGCGCATCTAGCGGGGGGTTTACAGATACGCAGTATTTT